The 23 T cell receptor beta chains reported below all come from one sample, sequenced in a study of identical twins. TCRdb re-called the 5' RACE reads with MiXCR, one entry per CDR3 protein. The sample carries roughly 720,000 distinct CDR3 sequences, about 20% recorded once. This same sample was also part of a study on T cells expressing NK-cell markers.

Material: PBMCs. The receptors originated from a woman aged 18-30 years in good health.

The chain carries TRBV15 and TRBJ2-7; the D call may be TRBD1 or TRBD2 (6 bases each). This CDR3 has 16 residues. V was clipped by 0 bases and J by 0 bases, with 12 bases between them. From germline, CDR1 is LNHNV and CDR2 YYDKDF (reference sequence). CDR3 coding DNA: TGTGCCACCAGCAGAGATCAAAGGGGGGCCTCCTACGAGCAGTACTTC. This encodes CATSRDQRGASYEQYF.

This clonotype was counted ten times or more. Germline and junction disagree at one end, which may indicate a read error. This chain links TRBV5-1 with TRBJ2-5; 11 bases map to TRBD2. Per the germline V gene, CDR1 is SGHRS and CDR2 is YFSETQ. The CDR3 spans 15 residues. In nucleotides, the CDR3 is TGTGCCAGCAGCTTAGGGACTAGCGGTCAAGAGACCCAGTACTTC. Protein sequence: CASSLGTSGQETQYF.

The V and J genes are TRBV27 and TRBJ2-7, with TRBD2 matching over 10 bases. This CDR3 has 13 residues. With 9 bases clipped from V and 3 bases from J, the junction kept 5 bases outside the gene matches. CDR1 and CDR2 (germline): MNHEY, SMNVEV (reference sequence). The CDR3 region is CASGLADYYEQYF. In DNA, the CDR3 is TGTGCCAGTGGACTAGCGGATTACTACGAGCAGTACTTC.

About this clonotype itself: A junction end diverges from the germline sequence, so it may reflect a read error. CDR3 region: CSARGGVFWEQFF. The CDR3 DNA follows: TGCAGTGCCAGAGGGGGTGTGTTTTGGGAGCAGTTCTTC. The chain employs TRBV20-1 and TRBJ2-1, with D possibly matching TRBD1 (6 bases). Germline CDR1 DFQATT, CDR2 SNEGSKA (reference sequence). This CDR3 contains 13 residues.

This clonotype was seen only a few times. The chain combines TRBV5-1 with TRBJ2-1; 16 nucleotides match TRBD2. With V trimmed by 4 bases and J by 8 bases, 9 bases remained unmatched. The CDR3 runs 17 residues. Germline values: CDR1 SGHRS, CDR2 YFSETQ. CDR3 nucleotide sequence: TGCGCCAGCAGCCCCGGGACTAGCGGGGGGGGAGGCGATGAGCAGTTCTTC. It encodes CASSPGTSGGGGDEQFF.

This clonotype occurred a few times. DNA for the CDR3: TGTGCCAGCAGTCCGACTAGCGGGGGCTCGTTGGGCACAGATACGCAGTATTTT. The encoded protein is CASSPTSGGSLGTDTQYF. The chain recombines TRBV6-1 with TRBJ2-3; 12 positions agree with TRBD2. Trimming at V came to 5 bases and at J to 1 base, leaving 10 bases not matched to a gene. Germline V CDR1 and CDR2: MNHNS, SASEGT. CDR3 length: 18 amino acids.

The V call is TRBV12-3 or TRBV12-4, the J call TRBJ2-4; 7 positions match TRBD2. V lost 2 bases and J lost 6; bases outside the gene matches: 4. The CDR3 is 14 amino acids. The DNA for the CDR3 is TGTGCCAGCAGTTTATGGACTAGTGGAAACATTCAGTACTTC. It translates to CASSLWTSGNIQYF.

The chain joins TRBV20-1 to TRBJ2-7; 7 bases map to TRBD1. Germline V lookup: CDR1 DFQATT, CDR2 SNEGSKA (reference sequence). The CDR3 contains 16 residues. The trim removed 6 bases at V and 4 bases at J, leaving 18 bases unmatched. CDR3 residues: CSATPLSDRVRYEQYF. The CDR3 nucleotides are TGCAGTGCGACTCCCCTTTCCGACAGGGTGAGGTACGAGCAGTACTTC.

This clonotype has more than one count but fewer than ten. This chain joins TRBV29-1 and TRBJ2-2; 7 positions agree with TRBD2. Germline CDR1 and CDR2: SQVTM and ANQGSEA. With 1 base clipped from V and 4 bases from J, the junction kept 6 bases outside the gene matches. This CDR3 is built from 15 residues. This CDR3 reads CSVEGWGGPTGELFF. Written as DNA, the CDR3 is TGCAGCGTTGAAGGCTGGGGGGGACCCACCGGGGAGCTGTTTTTT.

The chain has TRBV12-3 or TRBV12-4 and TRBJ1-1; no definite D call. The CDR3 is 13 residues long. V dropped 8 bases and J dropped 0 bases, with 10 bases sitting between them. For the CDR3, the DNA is TGTGCCAGCGGGCAGTTTCTGAACACTGAAGCTTTCTTT. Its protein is CASGQFLNTEAFF.

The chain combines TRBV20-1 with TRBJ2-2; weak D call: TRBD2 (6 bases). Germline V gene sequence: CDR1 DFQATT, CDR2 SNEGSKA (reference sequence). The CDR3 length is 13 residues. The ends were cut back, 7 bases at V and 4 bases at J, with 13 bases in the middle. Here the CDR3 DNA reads TGCAGTGTCGTCGGGAGCGGCACCGGGGAGCTGTTTTTT. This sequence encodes CSVVGSGTGELFF.

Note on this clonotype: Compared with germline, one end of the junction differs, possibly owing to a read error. The CDR3, as DNA: TGTGCCAGCAGTTTGGGACAGGGGACGGCAGATACGCAGTATTTT. Protein: CASSLGQGTADTQYF. The chain carries TRBV5-6 and TRBJ2-3; 10 nucleotides match TRBD1. The length of the CDR3 is 15 residues. Per the germline V gene, CDR1 is SGHDT and CDR2 is YYEEEE. The full variable domain, completed using reference TRBV5-6 and TRBJ2-3, is DAGVTQSPTHLIKTRGQQVTLRCSPKSGHDTVSWYQQALGQGPQFIFQYYEEEERQRGNFPDRFSGHQFPNYSSELNVNALLLGDSALYLCASSLGQGTADTQYFGPGTRLTVL.

The chain's CDR3 is CASSFGWDISQYF. The CDR3 bases are TGTGCCAGCAGCTTTGGGTGGGACATCTCCCAGTACTTC. The V and J genes are TRBV11-2 and TRBJ2-5; the D gene is possibly TRBD1 (6 bases). Looked up from germline, CDR1 is SGHAT and CDR2 is FQNNGV. There are 13 residues in the CDR3. Trimming took 3 bases from V and 9 from J, leaving 14 bases between them.

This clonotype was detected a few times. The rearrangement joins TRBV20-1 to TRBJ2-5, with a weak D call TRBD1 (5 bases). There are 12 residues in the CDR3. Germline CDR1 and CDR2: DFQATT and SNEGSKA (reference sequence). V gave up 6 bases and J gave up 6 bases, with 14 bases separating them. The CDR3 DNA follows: TGCAGTGCAATAAGGGGATGGAAGACCCAGTACTTC. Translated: CSAIRGWKTQYF.

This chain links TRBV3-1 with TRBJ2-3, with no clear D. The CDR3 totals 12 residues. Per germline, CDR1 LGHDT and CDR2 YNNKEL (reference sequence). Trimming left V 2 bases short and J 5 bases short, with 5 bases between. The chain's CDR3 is CASSQTRDTQYF. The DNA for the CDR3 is TGTGCCAGCAGCCAAACGAGAGATACGCAGTATTTT.

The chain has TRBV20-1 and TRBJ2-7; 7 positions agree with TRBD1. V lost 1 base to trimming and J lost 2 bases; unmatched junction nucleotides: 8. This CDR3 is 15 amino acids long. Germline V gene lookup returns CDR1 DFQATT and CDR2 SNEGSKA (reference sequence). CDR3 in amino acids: CSARVQTGITYEQYF. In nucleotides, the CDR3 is TGCAGTGCTAGAGTACAGACAGGGATTACCTACGAGCAGTACTTC.

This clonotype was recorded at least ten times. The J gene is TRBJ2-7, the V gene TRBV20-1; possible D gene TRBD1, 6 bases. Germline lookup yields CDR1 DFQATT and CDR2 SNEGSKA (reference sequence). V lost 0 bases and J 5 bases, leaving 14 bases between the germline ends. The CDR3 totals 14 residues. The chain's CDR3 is CSARDGQGFDEQYF. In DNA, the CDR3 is TGCAGTGCTAGAGACGGGCAGGGGTTCGACGAGCAGTACTTC.

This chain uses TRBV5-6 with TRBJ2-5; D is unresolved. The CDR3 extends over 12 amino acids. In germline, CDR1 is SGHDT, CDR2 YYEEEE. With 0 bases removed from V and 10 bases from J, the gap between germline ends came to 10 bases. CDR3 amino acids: CASSLGARGQYF. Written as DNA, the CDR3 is TGTGCCAGCAGCTTGGGAGCCCGAGGCCAGTACTTC.

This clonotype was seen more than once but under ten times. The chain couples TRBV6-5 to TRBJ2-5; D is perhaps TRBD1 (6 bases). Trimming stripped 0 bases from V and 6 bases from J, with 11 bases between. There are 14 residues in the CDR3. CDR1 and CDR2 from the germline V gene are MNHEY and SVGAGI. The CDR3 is CASSYSGQSKTQYF. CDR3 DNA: TGTGCCAGCAGTTACTCGGGACAAAGCAAGACCCAGTACTTC.

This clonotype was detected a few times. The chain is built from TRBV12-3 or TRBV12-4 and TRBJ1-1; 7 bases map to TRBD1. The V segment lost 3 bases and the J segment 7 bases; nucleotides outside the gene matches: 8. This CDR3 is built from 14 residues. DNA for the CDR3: TGTGCCAGCAGTTTCAACCGGGACAGTCTTGAAGCTTTCTTT. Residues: CASSFNRDSLEAFF.

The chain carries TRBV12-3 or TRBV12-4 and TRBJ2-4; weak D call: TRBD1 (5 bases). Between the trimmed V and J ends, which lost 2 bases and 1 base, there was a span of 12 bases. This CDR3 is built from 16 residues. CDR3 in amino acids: CASSLSRRQAKNIQYF. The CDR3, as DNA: TGTGCCAGCAGTTTATCCCGTCGACAGGCCAAAAACATTCAGTACTTC.

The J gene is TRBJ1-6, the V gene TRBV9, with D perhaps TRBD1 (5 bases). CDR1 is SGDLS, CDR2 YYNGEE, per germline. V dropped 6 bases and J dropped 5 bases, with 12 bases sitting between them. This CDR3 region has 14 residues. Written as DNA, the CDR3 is TGTGCCAGCACCCGGGGCAGCAATAATTCACCCCTCCACTTT. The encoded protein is CASTRGSNNSPLHF.

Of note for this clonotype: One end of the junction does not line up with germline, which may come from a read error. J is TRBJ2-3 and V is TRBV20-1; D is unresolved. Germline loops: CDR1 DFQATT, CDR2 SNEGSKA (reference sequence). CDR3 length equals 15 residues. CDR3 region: CSARDRRLGTDTQYF. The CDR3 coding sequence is TGCAGTGCAAGAGATAGAAGACTGGGCACAGATACGCAGTATTTT.